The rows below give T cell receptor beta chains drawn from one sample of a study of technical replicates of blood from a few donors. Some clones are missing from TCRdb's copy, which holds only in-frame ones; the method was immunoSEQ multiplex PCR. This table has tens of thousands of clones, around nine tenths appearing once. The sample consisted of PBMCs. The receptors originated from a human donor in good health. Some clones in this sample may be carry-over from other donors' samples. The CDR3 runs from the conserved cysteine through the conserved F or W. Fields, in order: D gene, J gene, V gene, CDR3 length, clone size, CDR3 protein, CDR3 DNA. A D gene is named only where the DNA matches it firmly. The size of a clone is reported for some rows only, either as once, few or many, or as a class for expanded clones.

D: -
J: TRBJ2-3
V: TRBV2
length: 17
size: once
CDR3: CASSPPGLGDGRNTQYF
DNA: TGTGCCAGCAGTCCCCCGGGACTCGGCGACGGCAGGAATACGCAGTATTTT

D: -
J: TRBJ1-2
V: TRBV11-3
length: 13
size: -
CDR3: CASSRSGGIGYTF
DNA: TGTGCCAGCTCCCGGTCGGGGGGCATTGGCTACACCTTC

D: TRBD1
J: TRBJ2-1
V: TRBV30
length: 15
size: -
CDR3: CAWVIPGQGNVEQFF
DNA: TGTGCCTGGGTGATACCGGGACAGGGTAATGTCGAGCAGTTCTTC

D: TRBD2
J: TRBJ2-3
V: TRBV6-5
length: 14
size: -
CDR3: CASSEREGPDTQYF
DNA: TGTGCCAGCAGCGAGCGGGAGGGCCCAGATACGCAGTATTTT

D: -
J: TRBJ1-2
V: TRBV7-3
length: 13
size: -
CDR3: CASSLGGDDGYTF
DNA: TGTGCCAGCAGCTTGGGGGGAGATGATGGCTACACCTTC

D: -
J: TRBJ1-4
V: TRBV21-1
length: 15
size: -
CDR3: CASSEDRGPNEKLFF
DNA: TGTGCCAGCAGCGAGGACAGGGGGCCAAATGAAAAACTGTTTTTT

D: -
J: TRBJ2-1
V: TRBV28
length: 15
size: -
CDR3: CASSLGGSSYNEQFF
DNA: TGTGCCAGCAGTTTAGGGGGGAGCTCCTACAATGAGCAGTTCTTC

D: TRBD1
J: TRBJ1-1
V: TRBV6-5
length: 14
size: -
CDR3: CASRLTGANTEAFF
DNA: TGTGCCAGCAGACTGACAGGGGCGAACACTGAAGCTTTCTTT

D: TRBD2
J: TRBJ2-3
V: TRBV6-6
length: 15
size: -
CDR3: CASSTGTSGAGTQYF
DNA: TGTGCCAGCAGTACCGGGACTAGCGGTGCGGGTACGCAGTATTTT

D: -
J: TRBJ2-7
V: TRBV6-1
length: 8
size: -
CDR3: CASKGEYF
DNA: TGTGCCAGCAAAGGGGAGTACTTC

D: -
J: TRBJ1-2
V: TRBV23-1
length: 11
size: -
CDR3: CAVEGDYGYTF
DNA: TGCGCCGTCGAAGGGGATTATGGCTACACCTTC

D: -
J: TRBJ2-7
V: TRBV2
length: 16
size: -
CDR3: CASSERWTANFYEQYF
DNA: TGTGCCAGCAGTGAAAGGTGGACAGCCAATTTCTACGAGCAGTACTTC

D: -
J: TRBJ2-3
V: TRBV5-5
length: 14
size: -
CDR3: CASSLVDYIDTQYF
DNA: TGTGCCAGCAGCTTGGTTGACTATATCGATACGCAGTATTTT

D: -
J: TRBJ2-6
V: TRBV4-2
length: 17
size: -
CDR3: CASSQEGSGAGANVLTF
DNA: TGTGCCAGCAGCCAAGAGGGCTCAGGGGCTGGGGCCAACGTCCTGACTTTC

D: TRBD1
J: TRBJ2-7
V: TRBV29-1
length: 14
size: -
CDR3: CSVGGTARGYEQYF
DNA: TGCAGCGTTGGGGGGACAGCTCGTGGGTACGAGCAGTACTTC

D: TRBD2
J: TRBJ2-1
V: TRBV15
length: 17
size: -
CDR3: CATSRVPSGRAFNEQFF
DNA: TGTGCCACCAGCAGAGTCCCTAGCGGGAGGGCCTTTAATGAGCAGTTCTTC

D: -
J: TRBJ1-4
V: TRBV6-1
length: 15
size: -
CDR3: CASSEGTGGNEKLFF
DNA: TGTGCCAGCAGTGAAGGCACGGGAGGAAATGAAAAACTGTTTTTT

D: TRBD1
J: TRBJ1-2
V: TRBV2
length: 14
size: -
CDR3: CASSEQGANYGYTF
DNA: TGTGCCAGCAGTGAACAGGGGGCGAACTATGGCTACACCTTC